These T cell receptor beta chains were read from a single sample in a study of cytomegalovirus exposure and HLA in healthy donors. This table comes from immunoSEQ multiplex PCR, and its TCRdb copy is limited to in-frame clones, with some not included. Of some 180,000 clones in the sample, under 85% are singletons; the top ten hold just under 3%. What was sequenced was PBMCs. These TCRs come from a male donor in good health and CMV-seronegative. CDR3s include the opening cysteine and the closing phenylalanine or tryptophan. Each record gives: J gene, V gene, clone size, D gene, CDR3 protein, CDR3 DNA. A D gene is named only where the DNA matches it firmly. The size field is filled for only some rows; it gives once, few, many or a size class.

J: TRBJ2-7
V: TRBV27
size: NA
D: NA
CDR3: CASSLHNSYEQYF
DNA: TGTGCCAGCAGCCTCCACAACTCCTACGAGCAGTACTTC

J: TRBJ1-2
V: TRBV6-5
size: NA
D: NA
CDR3: CASSYSGQHFYGYTF
DNA: TGTGCCAGCAGTTACTCGGGACAACATTTCTATGGCTACACCTTC

J: TRBJ2-1
V: TRBV7-7
size: NA
D: TRBD2
CDR3: CASSSSPGTSGRANEQFF
DNA: TGTGCCAGCAGCTCAAGTCCCGGGACTAGCGGGAGGGCGAATGAGCAGTTCTTC

J: TRBJ2-7
V: TRBV6-5
size: NA
D: NA
CDR3: CASSYSRGGSSYEQYF
DNA: TGTGCCAGCAGTTACTCTAGGGGGGGGAGCTCCTACGAGCAGTACTTC

J: TRBJ1-1
V: TRBV28
size: NA
D: TRBD1
CDR3: CASSPGTGFWDTEAFF
DNA: TGTGCCAGCAGTCCCGGGACAGGGTTTTGGGACACTGAAGCTTTCTTT

J: TRBJ2-7
V: TRBV5-6
size: NA
D: TRBD1
CDR3: CASSRDSPREQYF
DNA: TGTGCCAGCAGCCGGGACAGCCCGAGGGAGCAGTACTTC

J: TRBJ2-7
V: TRBV29-1
size: NA
D: TRBD1
CDR3: CSVDSGQGSGEQYF
DNA: TGCAGCGTTGACTCCGGACAGGGAAGTGGCGAGCAGTACTTC

J: TRBJ2-1
V: TRBV30
size: NA
D: NA
CDR3: CAWSVLNPRGFF
DNA: TGTGCCTGGAGTGTACTAAATCCCCGGGGGTTCTTC

J: TRBJ1-3
V: TRBV21-1
size: NA
D: NA
CDR3: CARWIGGAGNTIYF
DNA: TGTGCCAGGTGGATAGGGGGCGCGGGAAACACCATATATTTT

J: TRBJ1-1
V: TRBV5-8
size: NA
D: TRBD1
CDR3: CASNPGGPTTEAFF
DNA: TGTGCCAGCAACCCAGGGGGGCCGACCACTGAAGCTTTCTTT

J: TRBJ1-3
V: TRBV5-4
size: NA
D: TRBD1
CDR3: CASSLDRGGNTIYF
DNA: TGTGCCAGCAGCTTGGACAGGGGCGGAAACACCATATATTTT

J: TRBJ2-1
V: TRBV11-2
size: NA
D: TRBD2
CDR3: CASSLRASGGHNNEQFF
DNA: TGTGCCAGCAGCTTAAGGGCTAGCGGGGGACATAACAATGAGCAGTTCTTC

J: TRBJ2-3
V: TRBV4-1
size: NA
D: TRBD2
CDR3: CASSLSSGLSTDTQYF
DNA: TGCGCCAGCAGCTTAAGTAGCGGGCTCAGCACAGATACGCAGTATTTT

J: TRBJ2-3
V: TRBV7-6
size: NA
D: NA
CDR3: CASSLAVSADTQYF
DNA: TGTGCCAGCAGCTTAGCCGTTAGCGCAGATACGCAGTATTTT

J: TRBJ1-5
V: TRBV7-9
size: NA
D: NA
CDR3: CASSLYNQPQHF
DNA: TGTGCCAGCAGCCTTTATAATCAGCCCCAGCATTTT

J: TRBJ2-1
V: TRBV4-1
size: NA
D: TRBD2
CDR3: CASSQESSWAGGPSDEQFF
DNA: TGCGCCAGCAGCCAAGAATCGTCTTGGGCGGGAGGGCCCTCAGATGAGCAGTTCTTC

J: TRBJ1-5
V: TRBV28
size: NA
D: NA
CDR3: CASRAYQQGQPQHF
DNA: TGTGCCAGCAGAGCCTATCAACAGGGTCAGCCCCAGCATTTT

J: TRBJ1-3
V: TRBV7-9
size: NA
D: TRBD1
CDR3: CSSSSGQGYTIYF
DNA: TGTTCCAGCAGCTCCGGACAGGGCTACACCATATATTTT

J: TRBJ2-7
V: TRBV4-3
size: few
D: TRBD2
CDR3: CASSQELAGGSGEYF
DNA: TGCGCCAGCAGCCAAGAACTAGCGGGAGGTTCTGGGGAGTACTTC

J: TRBJ2-1
V: TRBV6-5
size: few
D: TRBD2
CDR3: CASSGLAGWNEQFF
DNA: TGTGCCAGCAGTGGGTTAGCGGGGTGGAATGAGCAGTTCTTC

J: TRBJ2-1
V: TRBV28
size: NA
D: TRBD2
CDR3: CASSSGTSGSLNEQFF
DNA: TGTGCCAGCAGTTCAGGGACTAGCGGGAGTCTGAATGAGCAGTTCTTC

J: TRBJ2-7
V: TRBV4-2
size: NA
D: NA
CDR3: CASSLGRQPEQYF
DNA: TGTGCCAGCAGCTTGGGTCGACAGCCCGAGCAGTACTTC

J: TRBJ1-6
V: TRBV14
size: NA
D: NA
CDR3: CASSQDRRRPYNSPLHF
DNA: TGTGCCAGCAGCCAAGATCGAAGGAGGCCCTATAATTCACCCCTCCACTTT

J: TRBJ1-1
V: TRBV9
size: few
D: NA
CDR3: CASSRPGYTEAFF
DNA: TGTGCCAGCAGTCGTCCGGGGTACACTGAAGCTTTCTTT

J: TRBJ2-1
V: TRBV6-4
size: NA
D: TRBD2
CDR3: CASTPTSGELPSYNEQFF
DNA: TGTGCCAGCACACCGACCAGCGGGGAACTCCCATCCTACAATGAGCAGTTCTTC

J: TRBJ2-1
V: TRBV30
size: NA
D: NA
CDR3: CAWSVGLYSAKNEQFF
DNA: TGTGCCTGGAGTGTTGGGCTTTATTCAGCAAAAAATGAGCAGTTCTTC

J: TRBJ1-4
V: TRBV7-2
size: few
D: TRBD1
CDR3: CASSLEDRVEKLFF
DNA: TGTGCCAGCAGCTTAGAGGACAGGGTCGAAAAACTGTTTTTT

J: TRBJ2-3
V: TRBV5-1
size: NA
D: NA
CDR3: CASSSGAANTDTQYF
DNA: TGCGCCAGCAGCTCAGGGGCGGCTAACACAGATACGCAGTATTTT